What follows is one T cell receptor (beta chain) and its context. The antigen is unknown. Produced via immunoSEQ multiplex PCR; TCRdb's table is partial and in-frame only. This table holds 70,000 to 80,000 clones, about nine tenths found once. Deletions cut 0 bases from V and 12 bases from J, with 17 bases between. The CDR3 covers 14 residues. CDR1 SGHNT and CDR2 YENEEA come from the germline V gene. The data originate from a study of OX40 agonist ivuxolimab in advanced cancers. Whole-study results and caveats: On average, CD8+ T cells showed a greater number of expanded clones than CD4+. Certain nonresponding patients likewise had low normalized T-cell clonal expansion.

Here the sequenced sample was CD4+ or CD8+ T cells sorted from blood, taken in a trial of the OX40 agonist ivuxolimab. The chain links TRBV11-3 to TRBJ1-2; D uncertain. The clonotype originates from an adult with an advanced solid tumor such as melanoma, head and neck, liver or kidney cancer. In DNA form, the CDR3 reads TGTGCCAGCAGCTTAGATCTAGGAAGCGGCGGCCACACCTTC. It is translated as CASSLDLGSGGHTF.